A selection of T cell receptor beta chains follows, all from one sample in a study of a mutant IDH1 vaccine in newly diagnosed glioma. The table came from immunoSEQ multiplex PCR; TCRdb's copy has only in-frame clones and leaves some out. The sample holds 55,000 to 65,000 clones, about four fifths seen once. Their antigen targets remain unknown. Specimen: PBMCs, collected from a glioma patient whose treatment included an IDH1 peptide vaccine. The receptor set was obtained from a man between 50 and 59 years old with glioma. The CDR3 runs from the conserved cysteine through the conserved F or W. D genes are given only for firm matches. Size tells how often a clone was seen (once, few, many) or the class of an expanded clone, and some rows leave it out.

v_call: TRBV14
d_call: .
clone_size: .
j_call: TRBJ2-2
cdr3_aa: CASSQVGPPSEYTGELFF
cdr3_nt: TGTGCCAGCAGCCAAGTGGGACCGCCATCCGAATACACCGGGGAGCTGTTTTTT

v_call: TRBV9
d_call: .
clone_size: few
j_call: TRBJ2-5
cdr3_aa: CASSSGSVPGETQYF
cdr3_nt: TGTGCCAGCAGCTCAGGGAGCGTACCCGGGGAGACCCAGTACTTC

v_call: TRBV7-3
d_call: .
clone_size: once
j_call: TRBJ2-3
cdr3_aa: CASSSRGKEPDTQYF
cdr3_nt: TGTGCCAGCAGCTCGCGGGGTAAGGAGCCAGATACGCAGTATTTT

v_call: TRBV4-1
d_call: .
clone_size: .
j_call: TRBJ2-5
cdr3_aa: CASSQVGSAGETQYF
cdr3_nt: TGCGCCAGCAGCCAAGTTGGCAGCGCCGGAGAGACCCAGTACTTC

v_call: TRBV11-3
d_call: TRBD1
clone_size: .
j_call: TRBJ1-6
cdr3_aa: CASSKAHRIGTGDSPLHF
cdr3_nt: TGTGCCAGCAGCAAAGCCCACCGGATAGGGACAGGCGATTCACCCCTCCACTTT

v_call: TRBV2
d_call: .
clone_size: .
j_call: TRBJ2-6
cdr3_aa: CASRVGSSGANVLTF
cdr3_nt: TGTGCCAGCAGAGTGGGGTCCTCCGGGGCCAACGTCCTGACTTTC

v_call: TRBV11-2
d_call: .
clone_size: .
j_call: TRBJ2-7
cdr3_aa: CASSLYPRTKRGEQYF
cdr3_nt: TGTGCCAGCAGCCTGTACCCCCGGACTAAGAGAGGCGAGCAGTACTTC

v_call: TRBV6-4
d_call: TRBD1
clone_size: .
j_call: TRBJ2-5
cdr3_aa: CASRVTGGSGTQYF
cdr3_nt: TGTGCCAGCAGAGTAACAGGGGGCAGCGGGACCCAGTACTTC

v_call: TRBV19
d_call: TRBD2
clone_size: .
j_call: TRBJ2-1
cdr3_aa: CASSIAGGGASNEQFF
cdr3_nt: TGTGCCAGTAGTATAGCAGGCGGGGGGGCCTCGAATGAGCAGTTCTTC

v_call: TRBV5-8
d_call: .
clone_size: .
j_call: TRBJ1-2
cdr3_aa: CASIGQGLRYGYTF
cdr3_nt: TGTGCCAGCATTGGGCAGGGTCTTCGCTATGGCTACACCTTC

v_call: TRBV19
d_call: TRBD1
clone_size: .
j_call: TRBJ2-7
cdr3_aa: CASSLGQGTSYEQYF
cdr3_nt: TGTGCCAGTAGTTTAGGACAGGGGACCTCCTACGAGCAGTACTTC

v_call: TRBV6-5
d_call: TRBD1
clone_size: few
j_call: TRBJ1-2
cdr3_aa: CASSWNGQGDYGYTF
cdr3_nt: TGTGCCAGCAGTTGGAACGGACAGGGGGACTATGGCTACACCTTC

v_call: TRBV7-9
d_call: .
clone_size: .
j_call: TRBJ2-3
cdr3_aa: CASSWDGGTSTDTQYF
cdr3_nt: TGTGCCAGCAGCTGGGACGGGGGAACTAGCACAGATACGCAGTATTTT

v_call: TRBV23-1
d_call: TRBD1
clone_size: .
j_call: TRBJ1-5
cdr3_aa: CASRPRTGEDKPQHF
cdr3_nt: TGCGCCAGCAGACCGAGGACAGGGGAAGATAAGCCCCAGCATTTT

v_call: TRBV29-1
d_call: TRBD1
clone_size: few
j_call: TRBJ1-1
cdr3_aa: CSVGYRGLNTEAFF
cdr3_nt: TGCAGCGTTGGTTACAGGGGGCTGAACACTGAAGCTTTCTTT

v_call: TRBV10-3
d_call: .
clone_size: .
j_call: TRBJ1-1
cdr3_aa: CAIQRGEMNTEAFF
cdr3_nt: TGTGCCATCCAGAGGGGGGAGATGAACACTGAAGCTTTCTTT

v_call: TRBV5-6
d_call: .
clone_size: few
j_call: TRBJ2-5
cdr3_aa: CASSLYSGNLVKYF
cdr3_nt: TGTGCCAGCAGCTTGTATAGCGGAAACCTTGTTAAGTACTTC

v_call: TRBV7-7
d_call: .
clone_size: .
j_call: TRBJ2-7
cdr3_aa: CASSLVRTESSYEQYF
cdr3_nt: TGTGCTAGCAGCTTAGTTCGTACGGAGAGCTCCTACGAGCAGTACTTC

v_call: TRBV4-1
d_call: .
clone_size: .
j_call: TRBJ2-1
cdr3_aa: CASSQEYSVNNEQFF
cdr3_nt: TGCGCCAGCAGCCAAGAATATTCAGTCAACAATGAGCAGTTCTTC

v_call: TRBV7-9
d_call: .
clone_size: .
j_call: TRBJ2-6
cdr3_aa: CASRYSSGANVLTF
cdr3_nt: TGTGCCAGCAGATATAGCTCTGGGGCCAACGTCCTGACTTTC

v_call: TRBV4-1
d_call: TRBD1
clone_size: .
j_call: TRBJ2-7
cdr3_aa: CASSPGQPYEQYF
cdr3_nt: TGCGCCAGCAGCCCGGGACAGCCCTACGAGCAGTACTTC

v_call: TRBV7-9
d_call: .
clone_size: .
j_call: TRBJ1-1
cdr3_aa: CASSSVRTNTEAFF
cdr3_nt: TGTGCCAGCAGTTCCGTGAGAACGAACACTGAAGCTTTCTTT

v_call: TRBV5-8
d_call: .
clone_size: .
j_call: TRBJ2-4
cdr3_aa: CASSRNIQYF
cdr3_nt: TGTGCCAGCAGCCGAAACATTCAGTACTTC

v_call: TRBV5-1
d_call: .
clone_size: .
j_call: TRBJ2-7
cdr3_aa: CASAPIGGEYEQYF
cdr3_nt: TGCGCCAGCGCTCCCATCGGAGGGGAGTACGAGCAGTACTTC

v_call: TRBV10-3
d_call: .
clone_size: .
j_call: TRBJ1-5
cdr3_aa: CAISGEYDQPQHF
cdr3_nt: TGTGCCATCAGTGGGGAGTACGATCAGCCCCAGCATTTT

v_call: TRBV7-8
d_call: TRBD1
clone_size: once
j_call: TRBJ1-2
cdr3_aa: CASSPPRQGSPYGYTF
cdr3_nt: TGTGCCAGCAGCCCCCCGCGACAGGGATCTCCCTATGGCTACACCTTC

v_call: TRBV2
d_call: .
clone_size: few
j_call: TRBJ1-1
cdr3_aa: CASTRDQNTEAFF
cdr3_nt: TGTGCCAGCACCAGAGACCAGAACACTGAAGCTTTCTTT

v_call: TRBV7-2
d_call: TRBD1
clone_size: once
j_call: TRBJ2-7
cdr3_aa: CASTPGTDGYEQYF
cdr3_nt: TGTGCCAGCACCCCCGGGACAGACGGGTACGAGCAGTACTTC

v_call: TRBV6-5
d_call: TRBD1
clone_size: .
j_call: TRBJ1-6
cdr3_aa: CASSPSQGGDSPLHF
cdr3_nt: TGTGCCAGCAGTCCCAGTCAAGGGGGCGACTCACCCCTCCACTTT

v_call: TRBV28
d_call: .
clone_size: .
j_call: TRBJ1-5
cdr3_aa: CASTTGYQPQHF
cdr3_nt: TGTGCCAGCACCACAGGGTACCAGCCCCAGCATTTT

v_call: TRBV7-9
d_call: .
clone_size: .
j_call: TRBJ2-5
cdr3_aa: CASSQQGIQYF
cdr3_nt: TGTGCCAGCAGCCAACAGGGCATCCAGTACTTC

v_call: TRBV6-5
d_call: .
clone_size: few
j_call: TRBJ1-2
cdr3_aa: CASSWGGALLLGGYTF
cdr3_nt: TGTGCCAGCAGTTGGGGCGGCGCCTTACTCCTGGGGGGCTACACCTTC

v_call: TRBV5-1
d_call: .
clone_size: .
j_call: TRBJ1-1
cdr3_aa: CASSSLTSLNTEAFF
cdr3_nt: TGCGCCAGCAGTTCCCTGACAAGTTTGAACACTGAAGCTTTCTTT

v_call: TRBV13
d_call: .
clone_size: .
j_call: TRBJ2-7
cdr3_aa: CASSSQGYEQYF
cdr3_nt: TGTGCCAGCAGCTCCCAGGGATACGAGCAGTACTTC

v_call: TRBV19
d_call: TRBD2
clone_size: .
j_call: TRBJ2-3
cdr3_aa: CASSTRLAGGTDTQYF
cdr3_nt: TGTGCCAGTAGTACTAGACTAGCGGGAGGGACAGATACGCAGTATTTT

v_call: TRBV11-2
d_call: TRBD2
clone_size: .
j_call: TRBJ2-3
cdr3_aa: CASSLLLAGADTQYF
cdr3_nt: TGTGCCAGCAGCTTACTACTAGCGGGAGCAGATACGCAGTATTTT

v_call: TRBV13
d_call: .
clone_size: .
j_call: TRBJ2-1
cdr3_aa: CASTEYTYNEQFF
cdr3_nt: TGTGCCAGCACGGAGTACACCTACAATGAGCAGTTCTTC

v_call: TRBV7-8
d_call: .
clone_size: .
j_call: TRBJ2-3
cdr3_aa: CASSLGDASTDTQYF
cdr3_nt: TGTGCCAGCAGCTTAGGGGACGCCAGCACAGATACGCAGTATTTT

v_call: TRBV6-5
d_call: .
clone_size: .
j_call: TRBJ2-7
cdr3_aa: CASSYSGGGRTYEQYF
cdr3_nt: TGTGCCAGCAGTTACTCGGGAGGGGGCAGGACCTACGAGCAGTACTTC

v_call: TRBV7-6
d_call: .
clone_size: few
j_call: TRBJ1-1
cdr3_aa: CASSPKTVTEAFF
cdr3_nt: TGTGCCAGCAGCCCCAAGACCGTCACTGAAGCTTTCTTT

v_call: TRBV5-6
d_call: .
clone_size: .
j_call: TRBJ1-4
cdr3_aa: CASSWGAEAAGEKLFF
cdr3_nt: TGTGCCAGCAGCTGGGGGGCCGAGGCCGCCGGTGAAAAACTGTTTTTT

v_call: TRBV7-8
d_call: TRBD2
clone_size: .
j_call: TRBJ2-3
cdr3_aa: CASSPGLAGEPDTQYF
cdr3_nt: TGTGCCAGCAGCCCAGGCCTAGCGGGAGAGCCAGATACGCAGTATTTT

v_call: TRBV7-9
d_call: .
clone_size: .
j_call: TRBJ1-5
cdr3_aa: CASSSGMGQPQHF
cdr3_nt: TGTGCCAGCAGCTCAGGGATGGGCCAGCCCCAGCATTTT

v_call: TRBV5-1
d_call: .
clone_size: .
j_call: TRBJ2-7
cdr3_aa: CASSLGGPIYEQYF
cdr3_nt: TGCGCCAGCAGCTTGGGAGGACCGATCTACGAGCAGTACTTC

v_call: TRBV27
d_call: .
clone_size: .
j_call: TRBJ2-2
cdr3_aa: CASSPGLNTGELFF
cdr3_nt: TGTGCCAGCAGCCCGGGACTGAACACCGGGGAGCTGTTTTTT

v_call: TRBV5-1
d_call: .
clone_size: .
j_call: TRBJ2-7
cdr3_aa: CASTSNNDEQYF
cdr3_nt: TGCGCCAGCACTTCAAACAACGACGAGCAGTACTTC

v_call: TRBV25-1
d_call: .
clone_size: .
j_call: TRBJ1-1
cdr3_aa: CASSDVGPTFF
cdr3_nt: TGTGCCAGCAGTGACGTTGGTCCTACTTTCTTT

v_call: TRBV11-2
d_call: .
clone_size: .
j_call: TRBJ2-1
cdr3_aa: CASSLQDMVGEQFF
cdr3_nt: TGTGCCAGCAGCCTACAGGACATGGTGGGTGAGCAGTTCTTC

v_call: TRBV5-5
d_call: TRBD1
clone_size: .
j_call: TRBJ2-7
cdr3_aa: CASSLGGTGGGEQYF
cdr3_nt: TGTGCCAGCAGCTTGGGGGGAACAGGGGGAGGAGAGCAGTACTTC

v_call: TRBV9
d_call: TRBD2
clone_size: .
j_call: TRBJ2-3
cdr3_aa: CASGTSGSFPDTQYF
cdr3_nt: TGTGCCAGCGGGACTAGCGGGAGTTTCCCAGATACGCAGTATTTT

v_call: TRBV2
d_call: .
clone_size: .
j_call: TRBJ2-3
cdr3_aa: CASSLDYTDTQYF
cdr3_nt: TGTGCCAGCAGTCTGGACTACACAGATACGCAGTATTTT

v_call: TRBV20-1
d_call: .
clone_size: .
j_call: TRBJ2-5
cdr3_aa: CSARAGEVQYF
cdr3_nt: TGCAGTGCTAGAGCCGGGGAGGTCCAGTACTTC